The 6 T cell receptor beta chains below all came from one sample that was sequenced in a study of cytomegalovirus exposure and HLA in healthy donors. Primers: 60 Vbeta forward and 13 Jbeta reverse. Here immunoSEQ multiplex PCR was the method, and the copy in TCRdb shows in-frame clones only, minus some. In the table there are roughly 170,000 clones, around 80% of which are singletons. Sequences were obtained from PBMCs. The receptor set was obtained from a woman in her fifties or sixties in good health and CMV-seropositive.

This clone was counted only a few times. This rearrangement joins TRBV7-2 to TRBJ2-1, with 10 bases matching TRBD2. This CDR3 region has 15 residues. With 0 bases clipped from V and 5 bases from J, the junction kept 1 base outside the gene matches. Germline V CDR1 and CDR2: SGHTA, FQGNSA. In DNA, the CDR3 is TGTGCCAGCAGCTTAGCAGCGGGGGGGAACAATGAGCAGTTCTTC. The encoded protein is CASSLAAGGNNEQFF.

The V and J genes are TRBV4-2 and TRBJ1-3, with D maybe TRBD1 (5 bases). The germline V gene has CDR1 LGHNA and CDR2 YNFKEQ. This CDR3 has 18 residues. The V and J ends lost 0 bases and 2 bases respectively, with 17 bases between them. CDR3 DNA sequence: TGTGCCAGCAGCCAAGACGTACGGGGGAGGTTCGCTGGAAACACCATATATTTT. This encodes CASSQDVRGRFAGNTIYF.

V usage is TRBV6-5 and J usage is TRBJ2-7; 8 bases line up with TRBD1. Germline CDR1 reads MNHEY; CDR2 reads SVGAGI. The CDR3 runs 13 residues. The V and J ends lost 5 bases and 3 bases, in that order; junction bases with no gene match: 3. The CDR3 nucleotides read TGTGCCAGCAGTAGGACAGGGCTCTACGAGCAGTACTTC. It yields the protein CASSRTGLYEQYF.

The V gene is TRBV6-5, the J gene TRBJ1-6, with no clear D. This CDR3 has 14 amino acids. V was pared by 0 bases and J by 9 bases, with 9 bases between. CDR1 MNHEY and CDR2 SVGAGI come from the germline V gene. CDR3 nucleotide sequence: TGTGCCAGCAGTTACTCCTTTGCGAGTTCACCCCTCCACTTT. This sequence encodes CASSYSFASSPLHF.

As to this clone: Its ends do not fully match the called genes, so a read error is possible. The V gene is TRBV7-3, the J gene TRBJ2-7, with D possibly being TRBD2 (5 bases). CDR1 SGHTA and CDR2 FQGTGA come from the germline V gene. The CDR3 is 14 residues long. The CDR3 nucleotides are TGTGCCAGCAGATCCCAGCCGGGATCCTACAAGCAGTACTTC. Its translation is CASRSQPGSYKQYF.

The chain employs TRBV7-2 and TRBJ2-5, with 7 bases fitting TRBD1. The J call is in doubt because the DNA end fits TRBJ2-7 better. CDR3 length: 16 amino acids. Germline CDR1 SGHTA, CDR2 FQGNSA. Here the CDR3 DNA reads TGTGCCAGCAGCTTACGTATGGACAGGAGATCCTACGAGCAGTACTTC. It specifies CASSLRMDRRSYEQYF.